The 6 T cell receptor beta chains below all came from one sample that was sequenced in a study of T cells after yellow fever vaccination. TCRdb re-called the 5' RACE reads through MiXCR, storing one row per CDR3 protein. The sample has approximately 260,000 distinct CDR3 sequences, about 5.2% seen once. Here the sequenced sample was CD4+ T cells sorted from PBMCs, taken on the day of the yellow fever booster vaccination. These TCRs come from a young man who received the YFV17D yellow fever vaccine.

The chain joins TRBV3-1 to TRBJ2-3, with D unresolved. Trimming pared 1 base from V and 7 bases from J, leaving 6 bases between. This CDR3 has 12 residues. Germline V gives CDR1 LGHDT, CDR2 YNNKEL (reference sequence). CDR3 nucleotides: TGTGCCAGCAGCCAAGGGGAAAATACGCAGTATTTT. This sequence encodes CASSQGENTQYF.

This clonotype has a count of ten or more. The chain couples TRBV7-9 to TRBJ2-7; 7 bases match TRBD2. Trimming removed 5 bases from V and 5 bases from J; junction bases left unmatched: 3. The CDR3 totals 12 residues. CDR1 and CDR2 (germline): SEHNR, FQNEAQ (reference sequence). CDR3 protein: CASSRAGDEQYV. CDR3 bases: TGTGCCAGCAGCCGGGCGGGGGACGAGCAGTACGTC.

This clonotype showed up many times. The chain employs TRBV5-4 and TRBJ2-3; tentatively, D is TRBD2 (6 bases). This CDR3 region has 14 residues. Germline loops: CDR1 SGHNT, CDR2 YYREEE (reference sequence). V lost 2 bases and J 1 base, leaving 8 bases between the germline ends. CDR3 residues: CASSLGGGTDTQYF. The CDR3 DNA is TGTGCCAGCAGCTTAGGCGGGGGCACAGATACGCAGTATTTT.

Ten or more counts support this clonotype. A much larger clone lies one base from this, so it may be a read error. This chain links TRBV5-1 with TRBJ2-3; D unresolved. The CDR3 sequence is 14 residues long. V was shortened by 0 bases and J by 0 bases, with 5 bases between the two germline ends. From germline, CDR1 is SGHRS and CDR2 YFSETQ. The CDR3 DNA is TGCGCCAGCAGCTTGGGGGAAAGCACAGATACGCAGTATTTT. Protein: CASSLGESTDTQYF.

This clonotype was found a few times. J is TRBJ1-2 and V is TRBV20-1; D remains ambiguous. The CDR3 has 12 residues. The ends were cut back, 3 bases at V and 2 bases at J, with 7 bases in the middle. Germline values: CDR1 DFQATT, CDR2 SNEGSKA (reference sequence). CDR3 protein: CSASSGNYGYTF. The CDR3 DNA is TGCAGTGCTAGTTCGGGGAACTATGGCTACACCTTC.

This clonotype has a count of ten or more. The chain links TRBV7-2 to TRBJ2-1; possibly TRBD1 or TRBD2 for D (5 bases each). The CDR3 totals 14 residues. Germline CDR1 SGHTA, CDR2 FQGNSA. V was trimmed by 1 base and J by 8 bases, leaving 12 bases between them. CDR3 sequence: CASSLDRDRDEQFF. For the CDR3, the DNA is TGTGCCAGCAGCTTAGATAGGGACCGAGATGAGCAGTTCTTC.